This paragraph covers one TCR beta chain sequence. Its matching antigen is unknown. The data originate from a study of T cell clusters in autoimmune cytopenias. The germline V gene encodes CDR1 SGHRS and CDR2 YFSETQ. The CDR3 length is 16 residues. Multiplex touch-down PCR amplified TRB using TRB-A and TRB-B pools in one tube. Reprocessing the multiplex PCR reads, TCRdb reports a single entry for every CDR3 protein and omits DNA. Found here are around 4,300 distinct CDR3 sequences; the top ten clones hold about 11%. Study results and limitations: No cluster-lack signature appeared between secondary cytopenia and chronic lymphocytic leukemia patients, apparently due to lymphoma masking.

Some 38,000 genome equivalents of blood DNA were amplified for TRB. These data were also reused for a study on T cell repertoires in aging, cancer and after chemotherapy. From that second work: About 8.8 million TCR reads were in the whole dataset. Immunological memory after chemotherapy cannot be judged from the repertoire data.

V is TRBV5-1 and J is TRBJ2-5; TCRdb's D call, TRBD2, is unchecked because there is no DNA. The source of this sequence is a human donor in good health. Sequenced sample: peripheral blood. The chain's CDR3 is CASSLAGVEGQETQYF. Variable domain in full (rest from reference TRBV5-1 and TRBJ2-5): KAGVTQTPRYLIKTRGQQVTLSCSPISGHRSVSWYQQTPGQGLQFLFEYFSETQRNKGNFPGRFSGRQFSNSRSEMNVSTLELGDSALYLCASSLAGVEGQETQYFGPGTRLLVL.